This T cell receptor (beta chain) was sequenced in a study of T cell changes during pregnancy in multiple sclerosis (dated by TCRdb to between 2018 and 2021). About the investigation overall: The study examined how the T cell repertoire changed over the course of pregnancy in women with multiple sclerosis.

Preparation of the library involved the immunoSEQ multiplex PCR assay. Here the immuneACCESS table is served through TCRdb, limited to in-frame sequences with V and J called. Missing clones are a known gap in these copies; in checked studies unresolved V genes cover under half, and the rest lacks a known reason. The table for this sample lists roughly 73,000 clones; approximately 90% of them were counted only once. Clones ranked in the top ten supply over 2% of the sample. This clone showed up just once. The antigen this receptor binds is unknown. The input lacks base qualities; no much larger clone sits a single base away. Reading from cysteine to phenylalanine, the CDR3 counts 13 amino acids. Of all the DNA, just the CDR3 is kept, 39 bases in frame from base 1. CDR1 SGHVS and CDR2 FNYEAQ are derived from the germline V gene. Between the V and J ends, shortened by 5 bases and 8 bases respectively, the junction contains 13 bases.

In this chain, TRBV7-6 is recombined with TRBJ1-3, and TRBD1 may be the D gene, going by 5 matching bases. The material was peripheral blood, obtained in the second trimester of pregnancy. This TCR came from a female donor in good health, enrolled as a control in a pregnancy study. CDR3 reads: CASSLRARHTIYF. The nucleotides read TGTGCCAGCAGCCTCAGGGCTAGGCACACCATATATTTT.